These 11 T cell receptor beta chains originate from one sample sequenced in a study of T-cell reconstitution after alpha-beta-depleted transplantation in children. Unique molecular identifiers were built into the TCRbeta library. TCRdb processed the PCR reads anew with MiXCR; each CDR3 protein has one entry. The data hold 25,000 to 35,000 distinct CDR3 sequences, with around 7% observed a single time. General observations from the study: The study reportedly traced alpha-beta T cells about two months after transplant to several hundred expanded graft clones.

The antigens for these receptors are not known. This specimen consisted of peripheral blood, obtained 60 days after TCRalphabeta/CD19-depleted stem cell transplant. The receptors were sampled from a child less than two years old who had a stem cell transplant for acute myeloid leukemia, so the T cells may come from the graft donor.

The sample holds many counts of this clonotype. The genes are TRBV18 and TRBJ1-2; tentative D call: TRBD1 (5 bases). The CDR3 has 13 residues. Per the germline V gene, CDR1 is KGHSH and CDR2 is LQKENI. V shed 1 base and J shed 8 bases, with 11 bases lying between them. As DNA, the CDR3 is TGTGCCAGCTCACCACAAGGGGAACAAGGCTACACCTTC. The encoded protein is CASSPQGEQGYTF.

In its sample, this clonotype was seen many times. V and J are TRBV6-2 or TRBV6-3 and TRBJ2-3; D gene uncertain. The CDR3 is 12 residues long. The germline V gene encodes CDR1 MNHEY and CDR2 SVGEGT. Trimming cost V 2 bases and J 4 bases, with 4 bases left between them. CDR3 protein: CASSYPPDTQYF. CDR3 nucleotides: TGTGCCAGCAGTTACCCACCAGATACGCAGTATTTT.

This clonotype was detected many times. The chain combines TRBV13 with TRBJ2-7; 8 bases map to TRBD2. Germline V gene data show CDR1 as PRHDT and CDR2 as FYEKMQ (reference sequence). After removal of 2 bases from V and 3 bases from J, the junction contained 3 bases not matched to a gene. CDR3 length: 14 amino acids. Here the CDR3 DNA reads TGTGCCAGCAGCTTAACTAGCGGTTACTACGAGCAGTACTTC. Protein product: CASSLTSGYYEQYF.

This clonotype showed up many times. The chain joins TRBV5-1 to TRBJ2-7; D may be TRBD1 (5 bases). Germline V gene data show CDR1 as SGHRS and CDR2 as YFSETQ. The CDR3 has 13 amino acids. V was cut by 3 bases and J by 3 bases, with 10 bases left in between. In DNA, the CDR3 is TGCGCCAGCAGCTCGAGACAGAGCTACGAGCAGTACTTC. Residues: CASSSRQSYEQYF.

This clonotype has at least ten counts. V usage is TRBV4-3 and J usage is TRBJ2-2; maybe TRBD2 (5 bases). Germline CDR1 is LGHNA and CDR2 is YSLEER. V lost 0 bases and J lost 6, with 11 bases in between. The CDR3 is 15 residues long. CDR3 sequence: CASSQEDSTPGELFF. The DNA of the CDR3 is TGCGCCAGCAGCCAAGAGGACTCCACGCCCGGGGAGCTGTTTTTT.

Ten or more counts support this clonotype. The V call is TRBV3-1, the J call TRBJ1-3; unclear D gene. CDR3 length equals 11 residues. The germline V gene encodes CDR1 LGHDT and CDR2 YNNKEL (reference sequence). V was cut by 8 bases and J by 4 bases, with 6 bases left in between. CDR3 sequence reads: CASRGGNTIYF. The CDR3 DNA follows: TGTGCCAGCCGAGGGGGAAACACCATATATTTT.

This clonotype has ten or more counts. The chain joins TRBV27 to TRBJ1-2; no definite D call. This CDR3 comprises 14 residues. CDR1 is MNHEY and CDR2 is SMNVEV in the germline V gene (reference sequence). Trimming shortened V by 0 bases and J by 9 bases, and 14 bases separated the two germline ends. The CDR3 protein is CASSLSSSPRSYTF. DNA of the CDR3: TGTGCCAGCAGTTTATCGAGTTCCCCGAGGAGCTACACCTTC.

The rearrangement uses TRBV11-2 and TRBJ2-1, with D hard to call. The CDR3 extends over 12 amino acids. Germline CDR1 SGHAT, CDR2 FQNNGV. Trimming cost V 6 bases and J 9 bases, with 12 bases left between them. CDR3 protein: CASSLVGSEQFF. The CDR3 coding sequence is TGTGCCAGCAGTCTGGTAGGGTCTGAGCAGTTCTTC. Full variable domain (rest looked up from reference TRBV11-2 and TRBJ2-1): EAGVAQSPRYKIIEKRQSVAFWCNPISGHATLYWYQQILGQGPKLLIQFQNNGVVDDSQLPKDRFSAERLKGVDSTLKIQPAKLEDSAVYLCASSLVGSEQFFGPGTRLTVL.

Many counts were recorded for this clonotype. This chain joins TRBV24-1 and TRBJ2-5, with 8 bases lining up with TRBD1. CDR3 size: 17 residues. Germline assignment: CDR1 KGHDR and CDR2 SFDVKD. V shed 4 bases and J 1 base; nucleotides not matched to a gene: 10. The CDR3 reads CATSDPGQARAQETQYF. CDR3 bases: TGTGCCACCAGTGACCCGGGACAGGCGAGGGCCCAAGAGACCCAGTACTTC.

This clonotype was counted ten times or more. The junction shows a germline mismatch at one end, possibly a read error. This chain joins TRBV20-1 and TRBJ2-7, with D tentatively TRBD1 (6 bases). This CDR3 is 11 amino acids long. Looked up from germline, CDR1 is DFQATT and CDR2 is SNEGSKA (reference sequence). CDR3 coding DNA: TGCAGTGCGAGAGGGGGCTACGAGCAGTACTTC. Its translation: CSARGGYEQYF.

There are many counts of this clonotype. This chain joins TRBV5-1 and TRBJ2-2; D remains unclear. V gave up 2 bases and J gave up 0 bases, with 20 bases separating them. CDR3 length equals 19 residues. Germline CDR1 reads SGHRS; CDR2 reads YFSETQ. Here the CDR3 DNA reads TGCGCCAGCAGCTTAACGGAACGGCACAAGGACCCGAACACCGGGGAGCTGTTTTTT. Its translation is CASSLTERHKDPNTGELFF.